This entry is about one TCR beta chain. Its antigen is not known. Other DNA sequences in this sample translate to the same CDR3. The assay was immunoSEQ multiplex PCR, and TCRdb's table has in-frame clones only and misses some. The data hold 190,000 or so clones, with approximately 83% observed a single time. The sample originates from a study of cytomegalovirus exposure and HLA in healthy donors. In the study overall: The 130 or so validation repertoires used a platform that matched the one used for the approximately 700 first-cohort repertoires, as a later analysis reported. Findings of the study overall: According to a later analysis, TCR clusters from the first cohort tended to co-occur in the 100 to 150 validation repertoires. Cytomegalovirus-associated TCR beta chains were listed, numbering 150 to 200.

The receptor's source is a woman aged 18-29 years in good health and CMV-seropositive. What was sequenced was PBMCs.

In nucleotides, the CDR3 is TGTGCCAGCTCACCGGGACAGAACACTGAAGCTTTCTTT. Its protein is CASSPGQNTEAFF. The chain couples TRBV18 to TRBJ1-1; possible D gene TRBD1, 6 bases. There are 13 residues in the CDR3. V gave up 3 bases and J gave up 1 base, with 6 bases separating them. Germline CDR1 reads KGHSH; CDR2 reads LQKENI.